What follows are 22 T cell receptor beta chains derived from one specimen sequenced in a study of T-cell reconstitution after alpha-beta-depleted transplantation in children. Unique molecular identifiers were built into the TCRbeta library. One entry per CDR3 protein results from TCRdb running MiXCR on the PCR reads. Among approximately 110,000 distinct CDR3 sequences listed, more than 20% were seen once. The sequenced sample was PBMCs, mostly from graft donor cells, obtained 180 days after TCRalphabeta/CD19-depleted stem cell transplant. The receptors derive from a male patient aged 2 to 9 who had a stem cell transplant for chronic granulomatous disease, so the T cells may come from the graft donor.

The table lists this clonotype with a few counts. The rearrangement links TRBV6-5 to TRBJ2-5, with D possibly TRBD2 on 5 matching bases. Between the trimmed V and J ends, which lost 2 bases and 2 bases, there was a span of 9 bases. Germline lookup yields CDR1 MNHEY and CDR2 SVGAGI. This CDR3 is 14 amino acids long. This chain's CDR3 is CASSYGPGQETQYF. CDR3 DNA sequence: TGTGCCAGCAGTTACGGTCCGGGGCAAGAGACCCAGTACTTC.

This clonotype was seen ten or more times. The gene calls are TRBV10-3 and TRBJ2-7, with D perhaps TRBD1 (6 bases). The V gene's germline CDR1 is ENHRY and CDR2 SYGVKD. The CDR3 is made up of 13 amino acids. Trimming took 10 bases from V and 1 from J, leaving 14 bases between them. The CDR3, as DNA: TGTGCCACCTCGTCCGACAGGTCCTACGAGCAGTACTTC. This translates into CATSSDRSYEQYF.

CDR3 nucleotides: TGTGCCAGCCACAGAGACCCTGAGACCCAGTACTTC. It codes for CASHRDPETQYF. The chain is built from TRBV18 and TRBJ2-5; D call uncertain. CDR1 and CDR2 (germline): KGHSH, LQKENI. CDR3 size: 12 residues. V lost 8 bases, J lost 5 bases, and 12 bases lay in between.

This clonotype has a count of ten or more. The V call is TRBV12-3 or TRBV12-4, the J call TRBJ2-7, with 11 nucleotides matching TRBD2. The CDR3 is 15 residues long. V lost 2 bases to trimming and J lost 6 bases; unmatched junction nucleotides: 6. DNA for the CDR3: TGTGCCAGCAGTTTAATACTAGCGGGAGACGTCGAGCAGTACTTC. Its protein is CASSLILAGDVEQYF.

This clonotype has only a few counts. This rearrangement joins TRBV7-2 to TRBJ2-1; 7 bases map to TRBD2. The V and J ends lost 5 bases and 9 bases, in that order; junction bases with no gene match: 13. The CDR3 is made up of 15 amino acids. The V gene's germline CDR1 is SGHTA and CDR2 FQGNSA. Written as DNA, the CDR3 is TGTGCCAGCAGCGCCCGGGACTATATGAGCGGTGAGCAGTTCTTC. Its translation is CASSARDYMSGEQFF.

About this clonotype itself: A read error is possible here, since a much larger clone lies one base away. The chain recombines TRBV20-1 with TRBJ2-3, with D tentatively TRBD1 (5 bases). This CDR3 is 16 amino acids long. Per germline, CDR1 DFQATT and CDR2 SNEGSKA (reference sequence). The CDR3 DNA sequence: TGCAGTGCTAGAGTGCCTTGGACAAGTGTCACAAATACGCAGTATTTT. Encoded protein: CSARVPWTSVTNTQYF.

This clonotype was seen at least ten times. The genes are TRBV20-1 and TRBJ2-7; D unclear. The CDR3 is 14 residues long. Trimming removed 2 bases at V and 2 bases at J, with 13 bases between. CDR1 is DFQATT, CDR2 SNEGSKA, per germline (reference sequence). The CDR3 DNA is TGCAGTGCTAGAAAGCTCGCGGAAGCCTACGAGCAGTACTTC. It is translated as CSARKLAEAYEQYF.

This chain uses TRBV20-1 with TRBJ1-1, with TRBD1 matching over 7 bases. V shed 5 bases and J 10 bases; nucleotides not matched to a gene: 10. Looked up from germline, CDR1 is DFQATT and CDR2 is SNEGSKA (reference sequence). This CDR3 contains 12 residues. CDR3 loop: CSAGIRTGGAFF. CDR3 DNA sequence: TGCAGTGCTGGAATTAGGACAGGCGGAGCTTTCTTT.

This clonotype showed up many times. The V call is TRBV7-9, the J call TRBJ2-1; D is unresolved. The CDR3 totals 11 residues. The V gene lost 4 bases and the J gene lost 8 bases, with 6 bases spanning the gap. The germline V gene encodes CDR1 SEHNR and CDR2 FQNEAQ (reference sequence). DNA of the CDR3: TGTGCCAGCAGCTCCTCAGATGAGCAGTTCTTC. This gives the protein CASSSSDEQFF.

This clonotype was detected only a few times. This chain connects TRBV10-3 to TRBJ2-7; TRBD2 agrees at 7 bases. This CDR3 is built from 13 residues. CDR1 and CDR2 from the germline V gene are ENHRY and SYGVKD. The V gene end was trimmed by 4 bases and the J gene end by 5 bases; junction bases not matched to a gene: 5. DNA of the CDR3: TGTGCCATCAGTGTCGGGGGGTTCGACGAGCAGTACTTC. Protein: CAISVGGFDEQYF.

This clonotype came up many times. This chain connects TRBV20-1 to TRBJ2-7; TRBD2 might be the D (6 bases). V was cut by 0 bases and J by 1 base, with 10 bases left in between. The germline V gene has CDR1 DFQATT and CDR2 SNEGSKA (reference sequence). The CDR3 spans 14 residues. The CDR3 bases are TGCAGTGCTAGAGACGCGGGACCTTCCTACGAGCAGTACTTC. Translating gives CSARDAGPSYEQYF.

V gene TRBV5-5 combines with J gene TRBJ1-1; D gene unclear. The germline gives CDR1 SGHKS, CDR2 YYEKEE (reference sequence). Trimming shortened V by 3 bases and J by 0 bases, and 12 bases separated the two germline ends. This CDR3 contains 15 residues. CDR3 region: CASSSQLNMNTEAFF. The CDR3 coding sequence is TGTGCCAGCAGCTCCCAACTGAACATGAACACTGAAGCTTTCTTT.

The chain is built from TRBV27 and TRBJ2-2; 7 bases agree with TRBD1. Looked up from germline, CDR1 is MNHEY and CDR2 is SMNVEV (reference sequence). V lost 2 bases and J lost 5; bases outside the gene matches: 2. This CDR3 spans 14 amino acids. CDR3: CASSLIRGTGELFF. The CDR3 DNA reads TGTGCCAGCAGTTTAATCAGGGGGACCGGGGAGCTGTTTTTT.

This clonotype was picked up many times. The chain combines TRBV12-3 or TRBV12-4 with TRBJ2-3; tentatively, D is TRBD1 or TRBD2 (5 bases each). V lost 3 bases and J 6 bases, leaving 16 bases between the germline ends. The CDR3 has 15 residues. The CDR3 loop reads CASSFEGRASDTQYF. In DNA, the CDR3 is TGTGCCAGCAGTTTCGAGGGCAGGGCGTCGGATACGCAGTATTTT.

In this sample, this clonotype turned up a few times. An end of the junction does not agree with germline; a read error may underlie this. V is TRBV15 and J is TRBJ2-3, with D possibly matching TRBD2 (5 bases). The CDR3 consists of 16 residues. Germline V gene sequence: CDR1 LNHNV, CDR2 YYDKDF (reference sequence). The CDR3 is CATSRGEEDPTYTQYF. Here the CDR3 DNA reads TGTGCCACCAGCAGAGGCGAGGAGGACCCCACATATACGCAGTATTTT.

This clonotype came up once. The V and J genes are TRBV5-1 and TRBJ1-6; D perhaps matches TRBD1 (5 bases). Germline V lookup: CDR1 SGHRS, CDR2 YFSETQ. The CDR3 runs 15 residues. V lost 0 bases, J lost 10 bases, and 14 bases lay in between. The DNA of the CDR3 is TGCGCCAGCAGCTTGGTAATGAGGGGAATGTCACCCCTCCACTTT. Its translation is CASSLVMRGMSPLHF.

This clonotype was counted ten times or more. The V gene is TRBV12-3 or TRBV12-4, the J gene TRBJ2-3, with 16 bases lining up with TRBD2. With V trimmed by 6 bases and J by 2 bases, 5 bases remained unmatched. The CDR3 length is 17 residues. CDR3 DNA sequence: TGTGCCAGCAGCTCCGGGACTAGCGGGGGGGCCACAGATACGCAGTATTTT. Translated: CASSSGTSGGATDTQYF.

The table lists this clonotype with many counts. V and J are TRBV5-1 and TRBJ2-2, with 7 bases matching TRBD2. The CDR3 consists of 16 residues. V trimming: 1 base; J trimming: 2 bases; junction bases outside the gene matches: 5. Looked up from germline, CDR1 is SGHRS and CDR2 is YFSETQ. CDR3 nucleotides: TGCGCCAGCAGCTTGAAAGCGGGGCCCAACACCGGGGAGCTGTTTTTT. The encoded protein is CASSLKAGPNTGELFF.

This clonotype was found many times. The rearrangement joins TRBV20-1 to TRBJ2-1; perhaps TRBD2 as D (7 bases). The germline gives CDR1 DFQATT, CDR2 SNEGSKA (reference sequence). The germline V and J ends were trimmed by 4 bases and 7 bases, with 14 bases remaining between them. This CDR3 has 13 residues. CDR3 nucleotides: TGCAGTGCTACCGCCGGGGGGCCAAATGAGCAGTTCTTC. Protein sequence: CSATAGGPNEQFF.

At least ten counts were recorded for this clonotype. V usage is TRBV7-9 and J usage is TRBJ1-1; D call uncertain. Per the germline V gene, CDR1 is SEHNR and CDR2 is FQNEAQ (reference sequence). The CDR3 contains 13 residues. The V and J ends lost 0 bases and 1 base respectively, with 3 bases between them. DNA for the CDR3: TGTGCCAGCAGCTTAGCGGGGAACACTGAAGCTTTCTTT. This gives the protein CASSLAGNTEAFF.

This clonotype was counted only a few times. The J gene is TRBJ2-1, the V gene TRBV12-3 or TRBV12-4; 7 bases fit TRBD1. CDR3 length: 16 amino acids. V lost 3 bases to trimming and J lost 2 bases; unmatched junction nucleotides: 7. The CDR3 loop reads CASSFPEQGTYNEQFF. CDR3 DNA: TGTGCCAGCAGTTTTCCCGAACAGGGGACCTACAATGAGCAGTTCTTC.

This clonotype showed up many times. V usage is TRBV5-8 and J usage is TRBJ2-5; unclear D gene. The CDR3 sequence is 15 residues long. Trimming shortened V by 4 bases and J by 4 bases, and 17 bases separated the two germline ends. Germline loops: CDR1 SGHTS, CDR2 YDEGEE. Here the CDR3 DNA reads TGTGCCAGCAGCCCCCGGAAGGCAGTCGCAGAGACCCAGTACTTC. Protein product: CASSPRKAVAETQYF.